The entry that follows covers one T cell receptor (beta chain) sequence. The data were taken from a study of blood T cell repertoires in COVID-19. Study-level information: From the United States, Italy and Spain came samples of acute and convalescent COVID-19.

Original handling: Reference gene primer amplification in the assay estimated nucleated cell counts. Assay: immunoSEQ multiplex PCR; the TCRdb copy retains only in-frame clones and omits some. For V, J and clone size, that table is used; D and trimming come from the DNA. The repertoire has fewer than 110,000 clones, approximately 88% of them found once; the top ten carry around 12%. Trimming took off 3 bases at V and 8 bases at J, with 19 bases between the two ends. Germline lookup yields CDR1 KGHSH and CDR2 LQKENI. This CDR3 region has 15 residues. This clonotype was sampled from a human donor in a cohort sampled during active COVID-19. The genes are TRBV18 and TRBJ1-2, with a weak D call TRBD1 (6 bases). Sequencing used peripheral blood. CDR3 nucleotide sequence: TGTGCCAGCTCACCGTTTACAGGACAGTCTGCAGGCTACACCTTC. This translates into CASSPFTGQSAGYTF.